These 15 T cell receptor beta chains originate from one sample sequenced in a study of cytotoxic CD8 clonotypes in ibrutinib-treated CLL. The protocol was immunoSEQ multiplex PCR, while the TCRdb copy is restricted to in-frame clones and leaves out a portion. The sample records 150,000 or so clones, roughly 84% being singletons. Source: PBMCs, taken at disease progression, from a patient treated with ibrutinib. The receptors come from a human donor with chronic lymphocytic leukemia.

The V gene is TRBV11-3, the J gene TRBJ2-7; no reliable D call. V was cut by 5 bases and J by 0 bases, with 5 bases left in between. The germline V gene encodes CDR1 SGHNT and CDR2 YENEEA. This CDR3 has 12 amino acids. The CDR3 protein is CASSVTSYEQYF. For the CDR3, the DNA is TGTGCCAGCAGCGTTACCTCCTACGAGCAGTACTTC.

The CDR3 region is CASSLAQGTSSGNTIYF. The CDR3 DNA reads TGCGCCAGCAGCTTGGCCCAGGGTACGAGCTCTGGAAACACCATATATTTT. The chain links TRBV5-1 to TRBJ1-3; possible D gene TRBD1, 5 bases. Germline CDR1 reads SGHRS; CDR2 reads YFSETQ. CDR3 size: 17 residues. V was pared by 0 bases and J by 0 bases, with 13 bases between.

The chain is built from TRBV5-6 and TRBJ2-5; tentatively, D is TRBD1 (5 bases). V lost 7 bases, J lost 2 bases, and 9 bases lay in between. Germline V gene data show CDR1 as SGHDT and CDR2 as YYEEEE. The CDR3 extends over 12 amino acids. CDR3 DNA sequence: TGTGCCAGCGGGGCCGGTCAAGAGACCCAGTACTTC. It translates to CASGAGQETQYF.

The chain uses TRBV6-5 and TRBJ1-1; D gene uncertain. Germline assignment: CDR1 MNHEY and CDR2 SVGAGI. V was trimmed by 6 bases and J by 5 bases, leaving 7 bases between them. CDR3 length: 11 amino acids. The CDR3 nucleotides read TGTGCCAGCAGGAGGGAAACTGAAGCTTTCTTT. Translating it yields CASRRETEAFF.

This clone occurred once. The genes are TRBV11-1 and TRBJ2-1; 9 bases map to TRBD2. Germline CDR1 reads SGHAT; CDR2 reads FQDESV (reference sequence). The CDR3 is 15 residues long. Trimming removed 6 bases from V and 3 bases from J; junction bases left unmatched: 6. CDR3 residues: CASSPTSGLYNEQFF. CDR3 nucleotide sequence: TGTGCCAGCAGTCCCACTAGCGGGCTCTACAATGAGCAGTTCTTC.

CDR3 nucleotide sequence: TGTGCCAGCAGTACCGGGACAGAGACAGTTTTAGCTTTCTTT. Its translation: CASSTGTETVLAFF. V usage is TRBV28 and J usage is TRBJ1-1; 7 bases are a match to TRBD1. Germline V gene lookup returns CDR1 MDHEN and CDR2 SYDVKM. This CDR3 is built from 14 residues. Germline trimming cut 5 bases from V and 10 bases from J; bases unmatched to any gene: 13.

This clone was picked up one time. Here the CDR3 DNA reads TGTGCCACTTCCGGTAATAACCCCTACGAGCAGTACTTC. This codes for CATSGNNPYEQYF. The J gene is TRBJ2-7, the V gene TRBV2, with D uncertain. Trimming pared 10 bases from V and 2 bases from J, leaving 15 bases between. Germline-derived CDR1 and CDR2 are SNHLY and FYNNEI. The CDR3 sequence is 13 residues long.

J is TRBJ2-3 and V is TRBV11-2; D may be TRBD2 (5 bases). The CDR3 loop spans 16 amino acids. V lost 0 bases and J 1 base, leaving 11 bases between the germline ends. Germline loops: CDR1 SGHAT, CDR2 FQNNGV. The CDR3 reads CASSLDSGLGTDTQYF. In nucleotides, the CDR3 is TGTGCCAGCAGCTTAGATTCCGGACTCGGCACAGATACGCAGTATTTT.

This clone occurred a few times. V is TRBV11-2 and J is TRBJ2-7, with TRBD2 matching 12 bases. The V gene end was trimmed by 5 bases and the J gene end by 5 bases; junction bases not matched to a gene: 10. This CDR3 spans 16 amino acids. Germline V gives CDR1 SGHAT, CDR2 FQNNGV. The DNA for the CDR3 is TGTGCCAGCAGCGTTTTACTAGCGGGAGGTAGGAACGAGCAGTACTTC. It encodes CASSVLLAGGRNEQYF.

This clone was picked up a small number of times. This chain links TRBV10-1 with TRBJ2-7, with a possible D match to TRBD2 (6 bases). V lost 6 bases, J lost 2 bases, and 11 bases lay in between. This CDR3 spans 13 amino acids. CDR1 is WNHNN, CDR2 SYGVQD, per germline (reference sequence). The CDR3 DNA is TGCGCCAGCAGCTTTAGCGGTACCTACGAGCAGTACTTC. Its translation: CASSFSGTYEQYF.

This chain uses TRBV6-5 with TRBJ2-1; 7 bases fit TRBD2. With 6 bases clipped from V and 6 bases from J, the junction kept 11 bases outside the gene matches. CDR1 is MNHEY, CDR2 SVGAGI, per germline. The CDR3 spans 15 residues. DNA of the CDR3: TGTGCCAGCAGCCCTATTATAGCGGGCTCCAATGAGCAGTTCTTC. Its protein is CASSPIIAGSNEQFF.

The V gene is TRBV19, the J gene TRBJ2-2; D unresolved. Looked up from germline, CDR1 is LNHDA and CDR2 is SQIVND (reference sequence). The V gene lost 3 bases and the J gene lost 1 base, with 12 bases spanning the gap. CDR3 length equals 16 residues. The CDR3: CASSMKATGNTGELFF. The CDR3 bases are TGTGCCAGTAGTATGAAGGCAACGGGGAACACCGGGGAGCTGTTTTTT.

CDR3 residues: CASSLELAGGPSYNEQFF. In DNA, the CDR3 is TGTGCCAGCAGCTTAGAACTAGCGGGAGGGCCGAGCTACAATGAGCAGTTCTTC. The gene calls are TRBV7-9 and TRBJ2-1, with 13 nucleotides matching TRBD2. Unmatched junction bases numbered 6, after V lost 1 base and J lost 3 bases. The CDR3 is 18 residues long. Germline V gives CDR1 SEHNR, CDR2 FQNEAQ (reference sequence). The full variable domain, in which reference TRBV7-9 and TRBJ2-1 provide the parts outside the CDR3, is DTGVSQNPRHKITKRGQNVTFRCDPISEHNRLYWYRQTLGQGPEFLTYFQNEAQLEKSRLLSDRFSAERPKGSFSTLEIQRTEQGDSAMYLCASSLELAGGPSYNEQFFGPGTRLTVL.

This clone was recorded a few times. Here the CDR3 DNA reads TGTGCCAGCAGCCCGCAGGGTAGGAACACTGAAGCTTTCTTT. Its protein product is CASSPQGRNTEAFF. The gene calls are TRBV7-2 and TRBJ1-1, with a weak D call TRBD1 (5 bases). V dropped 5 bases and J dropped 1 base, with 11 bases sitting between them. Germline V gives CDR1 SGHTA, CDR2 FQGNSA. This CDR3 contains 14 residues. The full variable domain, its missing parts supplied by reference TRBV7-2 and TRBJ1-1, is GAGVSQSPSNKVTEKGKDVELRCDPISGHTALYWYRQSLGQGLEFLIYFQGNSAPDKSGLPSDRFSAERTGGSVSTLTIQRTQQEDSAVYLCASSPQGRNTEAFFGQGTRLTVV.

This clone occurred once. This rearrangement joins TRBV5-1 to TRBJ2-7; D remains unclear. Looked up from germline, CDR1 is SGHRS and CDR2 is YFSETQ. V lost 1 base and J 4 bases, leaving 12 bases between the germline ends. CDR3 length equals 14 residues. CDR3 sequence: CASSLPGYGYEQYF. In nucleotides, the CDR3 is TGCGCCAGCAGCTTGCCCGGGTACGGATACGAGCAGTACTTC.